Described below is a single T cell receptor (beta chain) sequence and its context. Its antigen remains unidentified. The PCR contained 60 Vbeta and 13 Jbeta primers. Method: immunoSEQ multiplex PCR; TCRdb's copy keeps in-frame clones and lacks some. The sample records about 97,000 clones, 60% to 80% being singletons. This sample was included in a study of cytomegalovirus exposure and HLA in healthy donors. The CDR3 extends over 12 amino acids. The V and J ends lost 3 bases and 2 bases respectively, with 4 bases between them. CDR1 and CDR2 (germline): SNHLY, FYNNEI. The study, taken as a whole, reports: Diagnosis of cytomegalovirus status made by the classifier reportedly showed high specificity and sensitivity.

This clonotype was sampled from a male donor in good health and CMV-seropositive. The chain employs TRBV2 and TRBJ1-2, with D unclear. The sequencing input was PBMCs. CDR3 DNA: TGTGCCAGCAGTGACAGAAACTATGGCTACACCTTC. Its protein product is CASSDRNYGYTF.